The subject of this entry is one T cell receptor (beta chain). Its antigen is unidentified. Profiled with immunoSEQ multiplex PCR; TCRdb holds only in-frame clones, not every one. The repertoire holds more than 90,000 clones, roughly nine tenths seen once, with approximately 15% in the top ten. In germline, CDR1 is SGHNT, CDR2 YYREEE (reference sequence). CDR3 length equals 18 residues. V shed 4 bases, J shed 2 bases, and the junction held 7 bases outside the gene matches. The sample is drawn from a study of T cell responses to AZD1222 COVID-19 vaccine. Findings of the study overall: Researchers report vaccine-associated CD4 TCRs spanning spike, with dominance at 160-218 and 743-854. Most donors were white British and more were female, and clonal diversity was possibly underestimated.

This sequence joins TRBV5-4 and TRBJ2-2; the match to TRBD2 covers 14 bases. This clonotype was obtained from an adult in good health. The source was peripheral blood, collected on day 0 of AZD1222 vaccination. The CDR3 DNA sequence: TGTGCCAGCAGCCCCGGGACTAGCGGGAGAGGTAACACCGGGGAGCTGTTTTTT. Translated: CASSPGTSGRGNTGELFF.